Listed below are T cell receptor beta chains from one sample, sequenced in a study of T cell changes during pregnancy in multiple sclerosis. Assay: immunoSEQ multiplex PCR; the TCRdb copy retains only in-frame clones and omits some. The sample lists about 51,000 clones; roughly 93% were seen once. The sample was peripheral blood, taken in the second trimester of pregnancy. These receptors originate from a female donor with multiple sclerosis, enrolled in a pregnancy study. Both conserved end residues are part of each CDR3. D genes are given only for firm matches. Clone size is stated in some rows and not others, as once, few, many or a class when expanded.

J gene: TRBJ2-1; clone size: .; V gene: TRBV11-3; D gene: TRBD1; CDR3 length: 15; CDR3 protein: CASTLGTGGSNEQFF; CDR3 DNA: TGTGCCAGCACCCTAGGGACAGGGGGCTCGAATGAGCAGTTCTTC
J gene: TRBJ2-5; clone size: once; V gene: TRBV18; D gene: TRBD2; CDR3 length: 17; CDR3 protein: CASSPTSGRAGSETQYF; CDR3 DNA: TGTGCCAGCTCACCGACTAGCGGGAGGGCCGGTTCGGAGACCCAGTACTTC
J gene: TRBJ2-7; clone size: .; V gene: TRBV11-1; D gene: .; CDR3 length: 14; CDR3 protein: CASTPSRSSYEQYF; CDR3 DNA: TGTGCCAGCACCCCAAGTAGGAGCTCCTACGAGCAGTACTTC
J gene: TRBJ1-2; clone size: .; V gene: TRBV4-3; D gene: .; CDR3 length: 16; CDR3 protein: CASSPKWDILIYGYTF; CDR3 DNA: TGCGCCAGCAGCCCAAAATGGGACATCCTTATTTATGGCTACACCTTC
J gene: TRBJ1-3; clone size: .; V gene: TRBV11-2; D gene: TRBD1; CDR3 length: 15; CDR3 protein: CASSLRPGTGTTIYF; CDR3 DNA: TGTGCCAGCAGCCTACGTCCCGGGACAGGGACCACCATATATTTT
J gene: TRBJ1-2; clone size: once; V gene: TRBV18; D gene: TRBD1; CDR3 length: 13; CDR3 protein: CASSPQGARGYTF; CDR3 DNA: TGTGCCAGCTCACCACAGGGGGCGAGGGGCTACACCTTC
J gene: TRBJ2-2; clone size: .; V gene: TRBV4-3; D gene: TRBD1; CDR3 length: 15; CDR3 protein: CASSHGQGDTGELFF; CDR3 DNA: TGCGCCAGCAGCCACGGACAGGGGGACACCGGGGAGCTGTTTTTT
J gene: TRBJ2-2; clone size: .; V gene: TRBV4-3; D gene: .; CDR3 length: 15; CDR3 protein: CASSQDWPRTGELFF; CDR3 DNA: TGCGCCAGCAGCCAAGATTGGCCAAGAACCGGGGAGCTGTTTTTT
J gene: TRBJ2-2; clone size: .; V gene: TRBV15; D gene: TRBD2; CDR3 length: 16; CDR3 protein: CATSNAGTRSAGELFF; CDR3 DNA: TGTGCCACCAGCAACGCCGGGACTAGGTCGGCCGGGGAGCTGTTTTTT
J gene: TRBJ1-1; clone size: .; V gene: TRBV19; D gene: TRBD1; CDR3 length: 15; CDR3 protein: CASSMLPGQGSEAFF; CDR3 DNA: TGTGCCAGTAGTATGCTACCGGGACAGGGGAGTGAAGCTTTCTTT
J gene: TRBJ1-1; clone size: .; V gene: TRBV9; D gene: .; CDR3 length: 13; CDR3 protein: CASSVLSNTEAFF; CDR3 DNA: TGTGCCAGCAGCGTACTAAGTAACACTGAAGCTTTCTTT
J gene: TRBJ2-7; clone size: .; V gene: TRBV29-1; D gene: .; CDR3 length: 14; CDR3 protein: CSVENPRGSYEQYF; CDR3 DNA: TGCAGCGTTGAAAACCCTAGAGGTTCCTACGAGCAGTACTTC
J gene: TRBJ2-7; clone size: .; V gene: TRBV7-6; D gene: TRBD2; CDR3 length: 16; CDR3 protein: CASSLGPGGPVYEQYF; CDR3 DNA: TGTGCCAGCAGCTTAGGCCCGGGAGGGCCGGTATACGAGCAGTACTTC
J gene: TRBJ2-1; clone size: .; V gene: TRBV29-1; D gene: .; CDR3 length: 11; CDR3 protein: CSVKDSNEQFF; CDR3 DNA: TGCAGCGTGAAAGACAGCAATGAGCAGTTCTTC
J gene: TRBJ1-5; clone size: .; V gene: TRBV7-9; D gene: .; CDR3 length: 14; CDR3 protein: CASSLTDGNQPQHF; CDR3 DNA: TGTGCCAGCAGCTTAACAGACGGCAATCAGCCCCAGCATTTT
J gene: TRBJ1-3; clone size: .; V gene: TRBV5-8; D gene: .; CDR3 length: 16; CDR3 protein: CASRLRGGPSGNTIYF; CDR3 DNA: TGTGCCAGCAGGTTAAGAGGGGGTCCCTCTGGAAACACCATATATTTT
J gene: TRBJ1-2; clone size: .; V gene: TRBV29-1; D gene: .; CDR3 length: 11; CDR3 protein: CSVRWGQGYTF; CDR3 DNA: TGCAGCGTCCGGTGGGGGCAAGGCTACACCTTC
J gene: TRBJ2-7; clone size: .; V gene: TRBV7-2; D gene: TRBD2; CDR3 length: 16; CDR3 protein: CASSPQGPRLAGAGYF; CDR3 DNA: TGTGCCAGCAGCCCGCAAGGTCCTCGGCTAGCGGGGGCAGGGTACTTC